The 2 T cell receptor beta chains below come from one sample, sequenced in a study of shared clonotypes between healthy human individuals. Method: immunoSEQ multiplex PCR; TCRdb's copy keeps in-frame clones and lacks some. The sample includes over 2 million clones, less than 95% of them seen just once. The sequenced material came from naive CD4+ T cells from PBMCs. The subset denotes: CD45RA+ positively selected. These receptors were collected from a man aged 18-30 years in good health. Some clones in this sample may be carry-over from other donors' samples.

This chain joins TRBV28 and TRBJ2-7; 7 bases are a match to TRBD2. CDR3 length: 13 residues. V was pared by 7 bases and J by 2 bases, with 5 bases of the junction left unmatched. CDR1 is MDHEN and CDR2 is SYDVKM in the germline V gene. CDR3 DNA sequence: TGTGCCAGCACCCTCAGCGGGGCCTACGAGCAGTACTTC. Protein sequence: CASTLSGAYEQYF. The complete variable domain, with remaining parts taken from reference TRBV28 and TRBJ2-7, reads DVKVTQSSRYLVKRTGEKVFLECVQDMDHENMFWYRQDPGLGLRLIYFSYDVKMKEKGDIPEGYSVSREKKERFSLILESASTNQTSMYLCASTLSGAYEQYFGPGTRLTVT.

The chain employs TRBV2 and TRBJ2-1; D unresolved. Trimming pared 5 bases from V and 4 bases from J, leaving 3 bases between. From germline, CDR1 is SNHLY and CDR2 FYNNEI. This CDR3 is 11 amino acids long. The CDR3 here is CASSMYNEQFF. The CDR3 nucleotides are TGTGCCAGCAGTATGTACAATGAGCAGTTCTTC.